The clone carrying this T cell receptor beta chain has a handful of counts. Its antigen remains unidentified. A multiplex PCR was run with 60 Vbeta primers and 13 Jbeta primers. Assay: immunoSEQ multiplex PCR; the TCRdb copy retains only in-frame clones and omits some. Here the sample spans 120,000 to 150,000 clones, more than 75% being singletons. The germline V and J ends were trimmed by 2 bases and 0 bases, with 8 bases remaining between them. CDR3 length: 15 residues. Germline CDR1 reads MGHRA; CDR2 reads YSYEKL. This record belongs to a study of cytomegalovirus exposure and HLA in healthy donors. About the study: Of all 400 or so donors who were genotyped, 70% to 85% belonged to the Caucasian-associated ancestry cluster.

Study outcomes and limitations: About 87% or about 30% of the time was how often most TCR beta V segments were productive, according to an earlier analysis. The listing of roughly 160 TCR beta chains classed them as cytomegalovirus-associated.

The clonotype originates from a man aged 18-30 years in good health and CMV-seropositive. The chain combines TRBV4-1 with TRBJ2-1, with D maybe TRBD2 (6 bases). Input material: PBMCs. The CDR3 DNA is TGCGCCAGCAGCCAATACGGGAGCTCCTACAATGAGCAGTTCTTC. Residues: CASSQYGSSYNEQFF.